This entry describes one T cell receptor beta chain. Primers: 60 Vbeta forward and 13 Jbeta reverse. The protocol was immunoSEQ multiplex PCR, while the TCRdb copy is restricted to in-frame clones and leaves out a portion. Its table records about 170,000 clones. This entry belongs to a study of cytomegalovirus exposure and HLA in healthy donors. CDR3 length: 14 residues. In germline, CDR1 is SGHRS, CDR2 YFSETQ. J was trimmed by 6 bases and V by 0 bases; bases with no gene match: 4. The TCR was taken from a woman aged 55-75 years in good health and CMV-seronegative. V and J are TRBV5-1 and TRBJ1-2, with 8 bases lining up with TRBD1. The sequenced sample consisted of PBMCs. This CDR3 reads CASSLAATGDGYTF. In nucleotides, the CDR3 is TGCGCCAGCAGCTTGGCAGCGACAGGGGATGGCTACACCTTC.